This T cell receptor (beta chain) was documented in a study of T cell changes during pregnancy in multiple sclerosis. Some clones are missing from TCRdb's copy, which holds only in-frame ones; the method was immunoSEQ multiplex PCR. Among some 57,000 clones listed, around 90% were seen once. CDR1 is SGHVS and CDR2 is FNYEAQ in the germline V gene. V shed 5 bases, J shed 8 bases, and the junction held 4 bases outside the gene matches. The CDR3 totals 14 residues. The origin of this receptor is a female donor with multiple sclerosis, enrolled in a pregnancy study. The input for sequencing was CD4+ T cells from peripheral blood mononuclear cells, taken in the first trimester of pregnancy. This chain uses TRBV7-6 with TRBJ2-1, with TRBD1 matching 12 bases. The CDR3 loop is CASSMGQGAYEQFF. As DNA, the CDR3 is TGTGCCAGCAGCATGGGACAGGGGGCCTATGAGCAGTTCTTC. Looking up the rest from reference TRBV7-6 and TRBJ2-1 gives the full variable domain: GAGVSQSPRYKVTKRGQDVALRCDPISGHVSLYWYRQALGQGPEFLTYFNYEAQQDKSGLPNDRFSAERPEGSISTLTIQRTEQRDSAMYRCASSMGQGAYEQFFGPGTRLTVL.